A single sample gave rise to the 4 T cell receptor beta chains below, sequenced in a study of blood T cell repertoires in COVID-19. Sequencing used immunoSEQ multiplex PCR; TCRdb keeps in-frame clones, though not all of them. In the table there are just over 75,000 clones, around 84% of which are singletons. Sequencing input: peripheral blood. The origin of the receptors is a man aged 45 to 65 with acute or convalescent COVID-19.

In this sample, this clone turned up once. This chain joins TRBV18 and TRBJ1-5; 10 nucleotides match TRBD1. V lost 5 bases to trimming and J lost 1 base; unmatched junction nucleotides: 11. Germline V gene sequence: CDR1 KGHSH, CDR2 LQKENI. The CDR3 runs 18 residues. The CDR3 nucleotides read TGTGCCAGCTCAGCCCGCCGGGACAGGGGTTTAAGCAATCAGCCCCAGCATTTT. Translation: CASSARRDRGLSNQPQHF.

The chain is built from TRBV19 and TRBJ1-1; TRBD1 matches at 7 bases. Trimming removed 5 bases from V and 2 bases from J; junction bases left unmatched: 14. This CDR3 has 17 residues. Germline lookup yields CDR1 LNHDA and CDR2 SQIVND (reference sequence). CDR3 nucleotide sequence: TGTGCCAGTAGTCCGGTCCACAGGGGATTTGGAAACACTGAAGCTTTCTTT. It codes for CASSPVHRGFGNTEAFF.

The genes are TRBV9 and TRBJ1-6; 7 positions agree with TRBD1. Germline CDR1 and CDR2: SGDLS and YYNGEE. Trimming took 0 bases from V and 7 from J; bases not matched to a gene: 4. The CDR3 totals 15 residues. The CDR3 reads CASSVGDRKNSPLHF. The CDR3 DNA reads TGTGCCAGCAGCGTAGGGGACAGAAAAAATTCACCCCTCCACTTT.

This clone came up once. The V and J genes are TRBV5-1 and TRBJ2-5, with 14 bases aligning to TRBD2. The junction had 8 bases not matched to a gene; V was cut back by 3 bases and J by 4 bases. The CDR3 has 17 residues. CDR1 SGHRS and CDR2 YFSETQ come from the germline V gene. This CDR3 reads CASSWGGLAGGRETQYF. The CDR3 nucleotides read TGCGCCAGCAGCTGGGGTGGACTAGCGGGGGGAAGAGAGACCCAGTACTTC.